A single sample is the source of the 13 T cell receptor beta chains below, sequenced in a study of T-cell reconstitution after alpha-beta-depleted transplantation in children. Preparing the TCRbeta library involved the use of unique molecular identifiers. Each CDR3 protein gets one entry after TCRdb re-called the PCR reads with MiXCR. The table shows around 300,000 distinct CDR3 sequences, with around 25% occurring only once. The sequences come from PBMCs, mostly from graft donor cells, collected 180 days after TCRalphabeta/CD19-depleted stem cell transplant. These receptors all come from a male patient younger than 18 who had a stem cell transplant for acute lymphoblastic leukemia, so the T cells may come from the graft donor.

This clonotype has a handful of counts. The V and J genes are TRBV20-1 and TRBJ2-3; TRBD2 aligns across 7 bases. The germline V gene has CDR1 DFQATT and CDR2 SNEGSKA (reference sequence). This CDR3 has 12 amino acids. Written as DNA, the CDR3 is TGCGACCCCGGGAGGCTCACAGATACGCAGTATTTT. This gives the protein CDPGRLTDTQYF.

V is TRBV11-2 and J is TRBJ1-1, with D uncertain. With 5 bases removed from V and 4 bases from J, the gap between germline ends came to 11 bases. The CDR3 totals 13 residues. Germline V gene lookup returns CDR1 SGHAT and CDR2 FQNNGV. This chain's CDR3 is CASSDFRSTEAFF. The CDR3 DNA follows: TGTGCCAGCAGCGATTTCCGGTCCACTGAAGCTTTCTTT. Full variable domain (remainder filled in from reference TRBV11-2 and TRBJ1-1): EAGVAQSPRYKIIEKRQSVAFWCNPISGHATLYWYQQILGQGPKLLIQFQNNGVVDDSQLPKDRFSAERLKGVDSTLKIQPAKLEDSAVYLCASSDFRSTEAFFGQGTRLTVV.

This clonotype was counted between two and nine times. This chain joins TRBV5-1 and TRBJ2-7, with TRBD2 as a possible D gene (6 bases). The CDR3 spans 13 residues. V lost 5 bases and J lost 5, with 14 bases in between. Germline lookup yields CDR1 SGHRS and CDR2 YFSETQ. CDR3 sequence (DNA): TGCGCCAGCAGTCAGGAGGGCGGCCACGAGCAGTACTTC. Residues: CASSQEGGHEQYF.

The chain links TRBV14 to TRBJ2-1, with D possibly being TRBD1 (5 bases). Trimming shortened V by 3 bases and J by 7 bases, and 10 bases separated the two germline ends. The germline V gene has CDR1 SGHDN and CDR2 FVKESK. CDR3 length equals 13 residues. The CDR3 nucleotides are TGTGCCAGCAGCCATAGGGGTGAGAATGAGCAGTTCTTC. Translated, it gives CASSHRGENEQFF.

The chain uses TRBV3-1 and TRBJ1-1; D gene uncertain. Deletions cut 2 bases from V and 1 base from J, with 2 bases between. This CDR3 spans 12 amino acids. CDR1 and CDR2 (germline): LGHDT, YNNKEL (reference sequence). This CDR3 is CASSQRNTEAFF. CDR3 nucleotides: TGTGCCAGCAGCCAACGGAACACTGAAGCTTTCTTT.

CDR3: CATSENSGRRSGTQYF. The CDR3 DNA follows: TGTGCCACCAGTGAGAATAGCGGGAGACGGTCGGGTACGCAGTATTTT. The chain has TRBV24-1 and TRBJ2-3; TRBD2 matches 9 bases. The CDR3 runs 16 residues. Unmatched junction bases numbered 12, after V lost 4 bases and J lost 8 bases. Germline CDR1 KGHDR, CDR2 SFDVKD.

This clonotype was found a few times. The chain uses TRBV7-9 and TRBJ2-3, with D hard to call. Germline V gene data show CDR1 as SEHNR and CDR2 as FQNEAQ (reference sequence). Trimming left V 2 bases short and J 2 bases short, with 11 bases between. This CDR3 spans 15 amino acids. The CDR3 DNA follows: TGTGCCAGCAGCTTAAGGGCGGTACTCACAGATACGCAGTATTTT. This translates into CASSLRAVLTDTQYF.

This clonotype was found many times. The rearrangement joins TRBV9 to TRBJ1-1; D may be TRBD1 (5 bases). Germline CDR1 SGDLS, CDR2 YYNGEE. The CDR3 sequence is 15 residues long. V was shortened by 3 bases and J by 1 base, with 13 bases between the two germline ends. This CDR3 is CASSEPDRWNTEAFF. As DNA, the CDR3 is TGTGCCAGCAGCGAGCCAGACAGATGGAACACTGAAGCTTTCTTT.

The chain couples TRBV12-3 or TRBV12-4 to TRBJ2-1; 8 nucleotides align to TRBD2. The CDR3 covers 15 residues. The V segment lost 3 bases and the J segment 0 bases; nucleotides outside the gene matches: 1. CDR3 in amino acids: CASSFAGGSYNEQFF. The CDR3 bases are TGTGCCAGCAGTTTCGCGGGAGGCTCCTACAATGAGCAGTTCTTC.

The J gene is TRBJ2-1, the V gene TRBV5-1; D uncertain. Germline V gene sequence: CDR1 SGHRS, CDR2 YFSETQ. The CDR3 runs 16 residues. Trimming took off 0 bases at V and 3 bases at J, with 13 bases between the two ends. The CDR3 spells CASSLVGREHYNEQFF. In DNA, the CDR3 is TGCGCCAGCAGCTTGGTCGGCAGAGAACACTACAATGAGCAGTTCTTC.

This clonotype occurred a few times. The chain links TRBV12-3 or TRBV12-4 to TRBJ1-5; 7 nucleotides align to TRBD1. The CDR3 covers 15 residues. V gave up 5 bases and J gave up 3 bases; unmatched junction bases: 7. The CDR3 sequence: CASSPRDSLNQPQHF. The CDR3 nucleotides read TGTGCCAGCAGTCCCCGGGACAGCCTCAATCAGCCCCAGCATTTT.

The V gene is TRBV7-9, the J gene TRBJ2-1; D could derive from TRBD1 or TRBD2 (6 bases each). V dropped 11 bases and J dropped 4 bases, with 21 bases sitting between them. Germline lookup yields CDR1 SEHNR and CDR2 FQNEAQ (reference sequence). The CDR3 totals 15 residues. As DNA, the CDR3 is TGTGCCTGGAGGGGGAATGGGGGGTTATACAATGAGCAGTTCTTC. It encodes CAWRGNGGLYNEQFF.

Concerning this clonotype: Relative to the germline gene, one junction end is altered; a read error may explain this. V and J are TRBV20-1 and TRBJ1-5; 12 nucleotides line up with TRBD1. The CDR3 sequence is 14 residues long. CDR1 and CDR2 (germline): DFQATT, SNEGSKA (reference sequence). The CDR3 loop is CGAIRDRGLQPQHF. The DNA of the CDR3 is TGCGGTGCTATCCGGGACAGGGGGCTTCAGCCCCAGCATTTT.